This passage covers 19 T cell receptor beta chains from one sample sequenced in a study of T cells in women clearing cervical HPV infection. Measured with immunoSEQ multiplex PCR; TCRdb has only the in-frame clones, and not every one. The specimen's table records about 27,000 clones. The sequencing input was blood buffy coat. These receptors were obtained from a woman between 18 and 75 years old with a cervical HPV16 infection that either progressed to CIN3+ or cleared (not recorded which).

The CDR3 loop is CASTEGGWGYTF. CDR3 bases read: TGTGCCAGCACCGAAGGCGGCTGGGGC. The V and J genes are TRBV28 and TRBJ1-2; D gene unclear. The read terminates 3 residues ahead of where the CDR3 ends, so the germline J gene completes it. This CDR3 has 12 residues. Looked up from germline, CDR1 is MDHEN and CDR2 is SYDVKM.

As to this clone: The read is 3 residues too short to cover the CDR3 end, so that end is filled in from the germline J gene. V is TRBV5-4 and J is TRBJ2-3; 7 nucleotides line up with TRBD2. Germline values: CDR1 SGHNT, CDR2 YYREEE (reference sequence). The CDR3 length is 16 residues. This chain's CDR3 is CASSLAGGSSSRTQYF. Incomplete CDR3 DNA: TGTGCCAGCAGCTTGGCCGGCGGGAGTTCTTCGAGGACG.

About this clone itself: The read ends 3 residues before the CDR3 terminus; that terminus is restored from the germline J gene. J is TRBJ2-4 and V is TRBV19, with D tentatively TRBD1 (7 bases). This CDR3 is 12 amino acids long. Germline-derived CDR1 and CDR2 are LNHDA and SQIVND (reference sequence). The CDR3: CASSGQEEGQYF. The sequenced CDR3 bases are TGTGCCAGTAGCGGACAGGAGGAGGGT.

Note on this clone: The sequence runs out 3 residues before the end of the CDR3; the remainder is reconstructed from the germline J gene. The V gene is TRBV2, the J gene TRBJ2-1; D is possibly TRBD2 (6 bases). Germline assignment: CDR1 SNHLY and CDR2 FYNNEI. V was trimmed by 2 bases and J by 3 bases, leaving 11 bases between them. The CDR3 contains 15 residues. The sequenced part of the CDR3 DNA is TGTGCCAGCAGTGAACAGAGCGGGTTCTACAATGAG. Translation gives CASSEQSGFYNE. The whole CDR3 protein reads CASSEQSGFYNEQFF.

A note on this clone: Sequencing ends 3 residues short of the CDR3 end; the germline J gene provides the rest. J is TRBJ2-4 and V is TRBV7-2; TRBD1 aligns across 12 bases. Germline CDR1 and CDR2: SGHTA and FQGNSA. The CDR3 totals 15 residues. CDR3 DNA (partial): TGTGCCAGCAGCCCGGGACAGGGGGCCTCCTATGGT. Translating gives CASSPGQGASYG. The entire CDR3 is CASSPGQGASYGQYF.

About this clone: The read stops 3 residues short of the end of the CDR3; the missing end is completed from the germline J gene. The chain employs TRBV7-9 and TRBJ2-2; D ambiguous. The V and J ends lost 1 base and 7 bases respectively, with 7 bases between them. Germline assignment: CDR1 SEHNR and CDR2 FQNEAQ (reference sequence). The CDR3 extends over 13 amino acids. The DNA read from the CDR3 is TGTGCCAGCAGCTTAGAGTCGGTCGGGGAG. This gives the protein CASSLESVGE. The entire CDR3 protein is CASSLESVGELFF.

Points on this clone: Read data end 3 residues before the CDR3 end; the end is taken from the germline J gene. The gene calls are TRBV11-3 and TRBJ2-7; 8 nucleotides align to TRBD2. V lost 4 bases and J lost 4; bases outside the gene matches: 9. Germline assignment: CDR1 SGHNT and CDR2 YENEEA. CDR3 length: 15 amino acids. The sequenced part of the CDR3 DNA is TGTGCCAGCAGCTACCGGGCAGCGGGAGTATACGAG. Protein product: CASSYRAAGVYE. In full, the CDR3 is CASSYRAAGVYEQYF.

Worth noting for this clone: The CDR3 goes on 3 residues after the read ends, and that part is filled in from the germline J gene. This sequence joins TRBV11-2 and TRBJ1-4, with D perhaps matching TRBD1 (5 bases). Trimming cost V 5 bases and J 5 bases, with 9 bases left between them. The CDR3 is made up of 13 amino acids. Germline CDR1 and CDR2: SGHAT and FQNNGV. CDR3 loop: CASSRGSNEKLFF. The DNA read from the CDR3 is TGTGCCAGCAGCAGGGGATCAAATGAAAAA.

In the case of this clone: The read comes to an end 3 residues before the CDR3 does, leaving the germline J gene to fill in the end. V is TRBV15 and J is TRBJ2-3, with 14 bases fitting TRBD2. Germline V gives CDR1 LNHNV, CDR2 YYDKDF (reference sequence). J lost 3 bases, V lost 1 base, and 6 bases had no gene match. There are 18 residues in the CDR3. The CDR3 sequence is CATSRGGTSGSRTDTQYF. The DNA read from the CDR3 is TGTGCCACCAGCAGAGGTGGGACTAGCGGGAGTAGAACAGATACG.

Comment on this clone: The CDR3 extends 3 residues past the end of the read, so its final part is completed from the germline J gene. This chain connects TRBV7-9 to TRBJ1-2; D may be TRBD1 (6 bases). Germline CDR1 is SEHNR and CDR2 is FQNEAQ (reference sequence). The CDR3 covers 14 residues. CDR3 in amino acids: CASSPGTLYRTYTF. The sequenced CDR3 bases are TGTGCCAGCAGCCCCGGGACATTATATAGGACC.

Details on this clone: The read falls 3 residues short of the CDR3 end, and the missing part is taken from the germline J gene. The rearrangement links TRBV10-2 to TRBJ1-1; 7 nucleotides align to TRBD1. CDR1 is WSHSY, CDR2 SAAADI, per germline. Trimming removed 4 bases from V and 5 bases from J; junction bases left unmatched: 10. This CDR3 comprises 15 residues. The CDR3 sequence: CASSVASGGVTEAFF. The DNA read from the CDR3 is TGCGCCAGCAGTGTGGCCTCAGGGGGAGTTACTGAA.

In the case of this clone: Read sequence stops 3 residues before the CDR3 end, and the germline J gene provides the missing end. V and J are TRBV20-1 and TRBJ2-3; D might be TRBD1 (5 bases). CDR3 length equals 13 residues. The ends were cut back, 0 bases at V and 1 base at J, with 5 bases in the middle. Germline CDR1 reads DFQATT; CDR2 reads SNEGSKA (reference sequence). Here the CDR3 reads CSAREGRTDTQYF. Partial CDR3 DNA: TGCAGTGCTAGAGAGGGGCGCACAGATACG.

In regard to this clone: The missing CDR3 end, 3 residues past where the read stops, is filled in from the germline J gene. The chain uses TRBV7-6 and TRBJ1-1; D gene unclear. Germline lookup yields CDR1 SGHVS and CDR2 FNYEAQ. The CDR3 totals 15 residues. CDR3 residues: CASREAVSSYNEAFF. Partial CDR3 DNA: TGTGCCAGCAGGGAAGCGGTTAGCTCCTACAATGAG.

About this clone: Read sequence stops 3 residues before the CDR3 end, and the germline J gene provides the missing end. The rearrangement joins TRBV11-3 to TRBJ1-6; TRBD1 matches at 7 bases. J was trimmed by 7 bases and V by 0 bases; bases with no gene match: 3. The germline V gene has CDR1 SGHNT and CDR2 YENEEA. This CDR3 is 15 amino acids long. CDR3 DNA (partial): TGTGCCAGCAGCTTAGAGTCAGGGGGAAATTCACCC. As protein: CASSLESGGNSP. The whole CDR3 is CASSLESGGNSPLHF.

The covered CDR3 bases are TGTGCCAGCAGCTTACAGTCAGGGGGCAAGATGAACACTGAA. It codes for CASSLQSGGKMNTE. In full, the CDR3 reads CASSLQSGGKMNTEAFF. The chain has TRBV7-8 and TRBJ1-1; 8 nucleotides align to TRBD1. The read halts 3 residues ahead of the CDR3 end, with the missing end drawn from the germline J gene. V lost 2 bases, J lost 0 bases, and 8 bases stayed unmatched. The germline V gene encodes CDR1 SGHVS and CDR2 FQNEAQ. This CDR3 is built from 17 residues.

Of note for this clone: The DNA ends 3 residues before the CDR3 does, and the rest of the CDR3 is filled in from the germline J gene. This chain joins TRBV11-2 and TRBJ1-2; D possibly corresponds to TRBD1 (5 bases). Trimming stripped 0 bases from V and 0 bases from J, with 8 bases between. The germline V gene encodes CDR1 SGHAT and CDR2 FQNNGV. CDR3 length: 15 residues. The sequenced CDR3 bases are TGTGCCAGCAGCTTAGAGGGGGGAACTAACTATGGC. This encodes CASSLEGGTNYG. The complete CDR3 sequence is CASSLEGGTNYGYTF.

Concerning this clone itself: The read ends 3 residues shy of where the CDR3 ends; the end is completed using the germline J gene. This rearrangement joins TRBV19 to TRBJ2-1; 10 bases agree with TRBD1. Germline-derived CDR1 and CDR2 are LNHDA and SQIVND (reference sequence). The CDR3 runs 13 residues. V dropped 7 bases and J dropped 9; count of bases not matched to a gene: 6. The CDR3 loop is CASTRDRGSEQFF. CDR3 DNA, as far as it was read: TGTGCCAGTACCAGGGACAGGGGAAGTGAG.

As for this clone: The read terminates 3 residues before the CDR3 end, so the remaining end is supplied by the germline J gene. The V and J genes are TRBV5-1 and TRBJ1-4, with D uncertain. This CDR3 region has 14 residues. The V end lost 0 bases, the J end lost 6 bases, and 9 bases lay between the germline ends. Germline values: CDR1 SGHRS, CDR2 YFSETQ. The sequenced part of the CDR3 DNA is TGCGCCAGCAGCTTGGGGCCCACCGATGAAAAA. This sequence encodes CASSLGPTDEK. The complete CDR3 sequence is CASSLGPTDEKLFF.

As regards this clone: The read is 3 residues too short to cover the CDR3 end, so that end is filled in from the germline J gene. The rearrangement links TRBV23-1 to TRBJ1-2, with 8 nucleotides matching TRBD1. TRBV23-1 is flagged as an ORF with uncertain function. This CDR3 spans 19 amino acids. CDR3 bases read: TGCGCCAGCAGTCAATGGTGGACAGGGTACACTGAGAGCTCCTACGAC. Its protein is CASSQWWTGYTESSYD. The full CDR3 is CASSQWWTGYTESSYDYTF.